This is a list of T cell receptor beta chains from one sample in a study of shared clonotypes between healthy human individuals. Using immunoSEQ multiplex PCR, the repertoire was profiled, and TCRdb retains in-frame clones only, with some absent. The data contain about 680,000 clones, 92% of them singletons. The sample consisted of naive CD8+ T cells sorted from blood. These receptors all come from a young man in good health. Each CDR3 is given with its conserved first and last residue. D genes are given only for firm matches. Only part of the rows carry a size: once, few, many, or a class if the clone is expanded.

J	size	D	V	CDR3	DNA
TRBJ2-5	-	TRBD2	TRBV2	CASKRGDMREWQETQYF	TGTGCCAGCAAGCGGGGTGATATGCGCGAGTGGCAAGAGACCCAGTACTTC
TRBJ1-1	-	-	TRBV30	CAWSVLVNTEAFF	TGTGCCTGGAGTGTATTGGTGAACACTGAAGCTTTCTTT
TRBJ2-1	-	-	TRBV10-2	CASSMQGSYNEQFF	TGCGCCAGCAGCATGCAGGGCTCCTACAATGAGCAGTTCTTC
TRBJ2-1	-	TRBD2	TRBV29-1	CSVGLAGGPDEQFF	TGCAGCGTCGGACTAGCGGGGGGCCCGGATGAGCAGTTCTTC
TRBJ2-5	-	-	TRBV7-8	CASSRDQAGGETQYF	TGTGCCAGCAGCCGAGATCAGGCAGGCGGGGAGACCCAGTACTTC
TRBJ2-1	-	TRBD2	TRBV27	CASRPGLAVGEQFF	TGTGCCAGCAGGCCTGGACTAGCGGTAGGGGAGCAGTTCTTC
TRBJ2-2	-	-	TRBV2	CASSDDRHNTGELFF	TGTGCCAGCAGCGACGACAGGCATAACACCGGGGAGCTGTTTTTT
TRBJ2-1	-	-	TRBV29-1	CSGGARTPGPWTREQFF	TGCAGCGGGGGGGCCCGAACACCGGGACCCTGGACTAGGGAGCAGTTCTTC
TRBJ2-7	-	TRBD2	TRBV5-5	CASSGGLGGYEQYF	TGTGCCAGCAGCGGCGGGCTGGGAGGGTACGAGCAGTACTTC
TRBJ2-3	-	-	TRBV27	CASSKGTDTQYF	TGTGCCAGCTCGAAAGGGACAGATACGCAGTATTTT
TRBJ1-5	once	-	TRBV5-8	CASSSGGGWEGQPQHF	TGTGCCAGCAGCTCTGGTGGGGGATGGGAGGGGCAGCCCCAGCATTTT
TRBJ2-3	-	-	TRBV7-9	CASSSQAGTDTQYF	TGTGCCAGCAGCTCCCAAGCGGGCACAGATACGCAGTATTTT
TRBJ2-3	-	-	TRBV2	CASLDDTQYF	TGTGCCAGCCTGGATGATACGCAGTATTTT
TRBJ2-7	once	-	TRBV15	CATSRVGYEQYF	TGTGCCACCAGCAGAGTTGGGTACGAGCAGTACTTC
TRBJ1-5	-	-	TRBV28	CASSLDRRTGMRWNQPQHF	TGTGCCAGCAGTTTGGATCGTAGAACCGGGATGAGGTGGAATCAGCCCCAGCATTTT
TRBJ2-7	-	TRBD1	TRBV27	CASSFLGQEFYEQYF	TGTGCCAGCAGTTTTCTGGGACAGGAGTTTTACGAGCAGTACTTC
TRBJ1-3	-	TRBD1	TRBV29-1	CSVGGTVSGNTIYF	TGCAGCGTTGGCGGGACAGTCTCTGGAAACACCATATATTTT
TRBJ2-6	-	-	TRBV29-1	CSVADSSGANVLTF	TGCAGCGTTGCTGACAGTTCTGGGGCCAACGTCCTGACTTTC
TRBJ2-4	-	-	TRBV7-9	CASSIPTGLGKNIQYF	TGTGCCAGCAGCATCCCTACTGGGTTAGGCAAAAACATTCAGTACTTC
TRBJ1-5	once	-	TRBV27	CASSPGQFSNQPQHF	TGTGCCAGCAGCCCCGGACAGTTTAGCAATCAGCCCCAGCATTTT